These 2 T cell receptor beta chains share one sample of origin, sequenced in a study of T cell responses to AZD1222 COVID-19 vaccine. The method was immunoSEQ multiplex PCR; TCRdb's version includes in-frame clones alone and lacks a portion of them. The sample lists under 150,000 clones, roughly 93% seen once, with approximately 9% in the top ten. Sequences were derived from peripheral blood, sampled 28 days after the second AZD1222 dose. The receptors were gathered from an adult who received the AZD1222 COVID-19 vaccine.

This sequence joins TRBV2 and TRBJ2-4; TRBD2 agrees at 8 bases. Trimming cost V 4 bases and J 1 base; bases outside gene matches: 6. The CDR3 length is 16 residues. Per germline, CDR1 SNHLY and CDR2 FYNNEI. The CDR3 coding sequence is TGTGCCAGCAGTGCACGGGGGGGCGATGCCAAAAACATTCAGTACTTC. This sequence encodes CASSARGGDAKNIQYF.

Only one count was recorded for this clone. This sequence joins TRBV28 and TRBJ1-1; D gene ambiguous. V lost 3 bases and J 5 bases, leaving 7 bases between the germline ends. The CDR3 has 12 residues. CDR1 and CDR2 from the germline V gene are MDHEN and SYDVKM. The DNA of the CDR3 is TGTGCCAGCAGTTTCCCGGGAACTGAAGCTTTCTTT. Protein: CASSFPGTEAFF.